A selection of T cell receptor beta chains follows, all from one sample in a study of cytomegalovirus exposure and HLA in healthy donors. Repertoires were generated with immunoSEQ multiplex PCR, while TCRdb's copy carries only in-frame clones and drops some. The table includes some 92,000 clones, approximately 79% detected once. The sequenced material came from PBMCs. Receptor source: a man aged 25-40 years in good health and CMV-seronegative. The CDR3 runs from the conserved cysteine through the conserved F or W. The D gene is left open where the match is weak. Clone size is shown for a subset of rows, as once, few, many or a class of expanded clone.

DNA,CDR3,size,D,V,J,length
TGTGCTAGTGGTTTGCCGCGACAGGGGGGCGGGGAGCTGTTTTTT,CASGLPRQGGGELFF,.,TRBD1,TRBV12-5,TRBJ2-2,15
TGTGCCGGTAGCGGGGGGCTGAATGAGCAGTTCTTC,CAGSGGLNEQFF,few,TRBD2,TRBV6-6,TRBJ2-1,12
TGCGCCAGCAGCTTTAGTGGACTCATTAATGAAAAACTGTTTTTT,CASSFSGLINEKLFF,.,.,TRBV5-1,TRBJ1-4,15
TGTGCCAGCAGAGAGGAGGGGACAGCGTATGAAAAACTGTTTTTT,CASREEGTAYEKLFF,few,TRBD1,TRBV11-2,TRBJ1-4,15
TGCGCCAGCAGCTTGGTACCCGGACAGGGTAGTAATCAGCCCCAGCATTTT,CASSLVPGQGSNQPQHF,.,TRBD1,TRBV5-1,TRBJ1-5,17
TGTGCCAGTAGTTTCAACCGGGATGAAAAACTGTTTTTT,CASSFNRDEKLFF,.,.,TRBV19,TRBJ1-4,13
TGTGCCAGCAGCCGGGCCGGGACAACCACCGGGGAGCTGTTTTTT,CASSRAGTTTGELFF,.,.,TRBV5-4,TRBJ2-2,15
TGTGCCAGCAGCCAAGGAGGGACAGGGGATATGGGGACCTACGAGCAGTACTTC,CASSQGGTGDMGTYEQYF,.,TRBD1,TRBV14,TRBJ2-7,18
TGTGCCAGCAGCCAAGATCTTGTCCAGGGGTTGACTGGGATCGCCTACGAGCAGTACTTC,CASSQDLVQGLTGIAYEQYF,once,.,TRBV14,TRBJ2-7,20
TGTGCCAGCAGCTTATGGGGGGACACTGAAGCTTTCTTT,CASSLWGDTEAFF,.,.,TRBV7-3,TRBJ1-1,13
TGTGCCAGCAGTTCACAGAACAATCAGCCCCAGCATTTT,CASSSQNNQPQHF,.,.,TRBV28,TRBJ1-5,13
TGCGCCAGCAGTGAGTCGACAGGGCTCCCTATGAACACTGAAGCTTTCTTT,CASSESTGLPMNTEAFF,once,TRBD1,TRBV10-1,TRBJ1-1,17
TGTGCCAGCAGCTTGGGACAGGCGAACACCGGGGAGCTGTTTTTT,CASSLGQANTGELFF,.,TRBD1,TRBV7-2,TRBJ2-2,15
TGTGCCAGCAGTTTAACAGGGCTGAATCAGCCCCAGCATTTT,CASSLTGLNQPQHF,.,.,TRBV27,TRBJ1-5,14
TGTGCCAGCAGGGGTACAGGGTGGTACGATACGCAGTATTTT,CASRGTGWYDTQYF,.,.,TRBV28,TRBJ2-3,14
TGCGCCAGCAGAAGGGACAGAGGAAACACTGAAGCTTTCTTT,CASRRDRGNTEAFF,.,TRBD1,TRBV5-1,TRBJ1-1,14
TGTGCCAGCAGCTTAGACCGGACAGGGACTGGCTACACCTTC,CASSLDRTGTGYTF,.,TRBD1,TRBV7-9,TRBJ1-2,14
TGTGCCAGCAGGCTTAGGGCGGGTTTGGTGGGCACCGGGGAGCTGTTTTTT,CASRLRAGLVGTGELFF,.,.,TRBV2,TRBJ2-2,17
TGTGCCTGGAGTACCGGGTTCAGCGAGCAGTACTTC,CAWSTGFSEQYF,.,.,TRBV30,TRBJ2-7,12
TGTGCCAGCAGTGAATTCGGCCGCGGGCTCACTGAAGCTTTCTTT,CASSEFGRGLTEAFF,.,.,TRBV25-1,TRBJ1-1,15
TGTGCCAGCAGTTATGGGTCGGCTAGCCGCACCGGGGAGCTGTTTTTT,CASSYGSASRTGELFF,.,.,TRBV6-6,TRBJ2-2,16
TGTGCCAGCAGAGAAGATACAGGCAGGAGCACAGATACGCAGTATTTT,CASREDTGRSTDTQYF,.,.,TRBV2,TRBJ2-3,16
TGTGCCATCAGTGAGGGGACAGGGCTCTACGAGCAGTACTTC,CAISEGTGLYEQYF,.,TRBD1,TRBV10-3,TRBJ2-7,14
TGTGCCAGCAGAGGGGCAGGGGGTTCCTACGAGCAGTACTTC,CASRGAGGSYEQYF,few,TRBD1,TRBV25-1,TRBJ2-7,14
TGTGCCAGCAGGTCAGGGTATGAGCAGTTCTTC,CASRSGYEQFF,.,.,TRBV13,TRBJ2-1,11
TGTGCCAGCAGTGAAGATACGAGGGGCAATCAGCCCCAGCATTTT,CASSEDTRGNQPQHF,.,.,TRBV2,TRBJ1-5,15
TGTGCCAGCAGCCGGACAGGGGGCGCGGGAGATACGCAGTATTTT,CASSRTGGAGDTQYF,.,TRBD1,TRBV5-4,TRBJ2-3,15
TGTGCCAGCAGCCAAGGTCCAGGGGACACCGGGGAGCTGTTTTTT,CASSQGPGDTGELFF,few,.,TRBV4-2,TRBJ2-2,15
TGTGCCAGCAGTGAAAGGACAGGGGATTTGCACGAGCAGTACTTC,CASSERTGDLHEQYF,.,TRBD1,TRBV25-1,TRBJ2-7,15
TGCAGCGTTGAACGGGACAGGGGGCCTGAGACCCAGTACTTC,CSVERDRGPETQYF,.,TRBD1,TRBV29-1,TRBJ2-5,14
TGTGCCAGTGCACGCAGGATCAGCTCTGGAAACACCATATATTTT,CASARRISSGNTIYF,.,.,TRBV19,TRBJ1-3,15
TGTGCCTGGAGTGTACGGATGGGGCGCCGATCGGACTATAATTCACCCCTCCACTTT,CAWSVRMGRRSDYNSPLHF,.,.,TRBV30,TRBJ1-6,19
TGTGCCATCAGTGAGATGATAGCGGGGATCACAGATACGCAGTATTTT,CAISEMIAGITDTQYF,.,TRBD2,TRBV10-3,TRBJ2-3,16
TGTGCCACAGGGGACAGACTTTTTAACTATGGCTACACCTTC,CATGDRLFNYGYTF,.,TRBD1,TRBV6-5,TRBJ1-2,14
TGTGCCAGCAGTACAGCTGAAAAACTGTTTTTT,CASSTAEKLFF,few,.,TRBV28,TRBJ1-4,11
TGTGCCAGCAGCTTGGAGGGAGAAGCTTTCTTT,CASSLEGEAFF,few,.,TRBV13,TRBJ1-1,11
TGTGCCAGTAGAGACTCCGGGAACAGACCCGGGGAGCTGTTTTTT,CASRDSGNRPGELFF,.,.,TRBV19,TRBJ2-2,15
TGCAGCGTTGATGCGGGACAGAGTGGCTACACCTTC,CSVDAGQSGYTF,.,TRBD1,TRBV29-1,TRBJ1-2,12
TGTGCCAGCAGTTCCGGTTCATGGCAGGGCGACACTGAAGCTTTCTTT,CASSSGSWQGDTEAFF,.,.,TRBV7-3,TRBJ1-1,16
TGTGCCAGCTCACCAAAGGACAGGGGGCCGTACTACAATGAGCAGTTCTTC,CASSPKDRGPYYNEQFF,.,TRBD1,TRBV18,TRBJ2-1,17
TGTGCCAGCAGCTTGGGTGCAGGGTGGGGGAACACTGAAGCTTTCTTT,CASSLGAGWGNTEAFF,.,.,TRBV5-8,TRBJ1-1,16
TGCGCCAGCAGCCGGCCGGGACAGGGGGCATCCGGGGAGCTGTTTTTT,CASSRPGQGASGELFF,once,TRBD1,TRBV4-1,TRBJ2-2,16
TGTGCCAGCAGCTTAGGCGGGGGGCCGAACACTGAAGCTTTCTTT,CASSLGGGPNTEAFF,.,.,TRBV11-2,TRBJ1-1,15
TGTGCCAGCAGCCCGGCAGGGGCCTATGGCTACACCTTC,CASSPAGAYGYTF,.,.,TRBV7-2,TRBJ1-2,13
TGCGCCAGCAGCGTAGAGGAGGGGAACTCACCCCTCCACTTT,CASSVEEGNSPLHF,.,.,TRBV4-1,TRBJ1-6,14
TGTGCCTGGAGTGTATTGGACAGGAACACCGGGGAGCTGTTTTTT,CAWSVLDRNTGELFF,.,.,TRBV30,TRBJ2-2,15
TGTGCCTGGAGTCCAGGGTCCCCCTTCTTACCATATGGCTACACCTTC,CAWSPGSPFLPYGYTF,.,.,TRBV30,TRBJ1-2,16
TGTGCCGGGAAGGGACAGCTGAGGACTGAAGCTTTCTTT,CAGKGQLRTEAFF,.,TRBD1,TRBV30,TRBJ1-1,13
TGCGCCAGCAGCGGGACAGGCCGCCTCAACTTATACGAGCAGTACTTC,CASSGTGRLNLYEQYF,.,TRBD1,TRBV5-1,TRBJ2-7,16
TGTGCCAGCAGCGGCGGGACCCTTGAGCAGTACTTC,CASSGGTLEQYF,.,.,TRBV14,TRBJ2-7,12
TGTGCCAGCAGCTTAGGGACAGGGATTGAAGCTTTCTTT,CASSLGTGIEAFF,few,TRBD1,TRBV7-6,TRBJ1-1,13
TGTGCCAGTAGTCCCCAGGGTAGGGATCAGCCCCAGCATTTT,CASSPQGRDQPQHF,few,.,TRBV19,TRBJ1-5,14
TGCGCCAGCAGTCTTTTCGGCCAAGAGACCCAGTACTTC,CASSLFGQETQYF,.,.,TRBV5-1,TRBJ2-5,13
TGCGCCAGCAGGAGGGGGGGGCAAAACACTGAAGCTTTCTTT,CASRRGGQNTEAFF,.,.,TRBV5-1,TRBJ1-1,14
TGTGCCAGCAGGGACAGTTGGGACCAAGAGACCCAGTACTTC,CASRDSWDQETQYF,.,.,TRBV27,TRBJ2-5,14
TGCAGCGCCAATACCCGACAGGAGGGCTACACCTTC,CSANTRQEGYTF,once,.,TRBV29-1,TRBJ1-2,12
TGCGCCAGCAGTCGGGGGGGCATTGCAGATACGCAGTATTTT,CASSRGGIADTQYF,.,TRBD2,TRBV5-1,TRBJ2-3,14